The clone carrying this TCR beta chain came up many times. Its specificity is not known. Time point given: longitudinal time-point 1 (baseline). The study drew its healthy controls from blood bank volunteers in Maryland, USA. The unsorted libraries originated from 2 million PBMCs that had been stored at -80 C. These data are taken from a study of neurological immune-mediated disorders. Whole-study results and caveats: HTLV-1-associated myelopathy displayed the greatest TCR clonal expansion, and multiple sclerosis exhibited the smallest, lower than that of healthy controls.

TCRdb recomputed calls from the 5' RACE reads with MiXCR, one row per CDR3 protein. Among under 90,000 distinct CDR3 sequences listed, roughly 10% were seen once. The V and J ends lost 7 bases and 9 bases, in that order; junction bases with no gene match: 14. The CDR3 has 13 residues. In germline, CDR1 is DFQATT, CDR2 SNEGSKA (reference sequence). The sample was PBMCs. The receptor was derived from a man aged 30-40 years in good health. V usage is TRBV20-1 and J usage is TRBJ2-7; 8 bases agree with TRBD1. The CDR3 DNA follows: TGCAGTGGGGATGGACAGGGCCGAGGTTGGCAGTACTTC. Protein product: CSGDGQGRGWQYF.